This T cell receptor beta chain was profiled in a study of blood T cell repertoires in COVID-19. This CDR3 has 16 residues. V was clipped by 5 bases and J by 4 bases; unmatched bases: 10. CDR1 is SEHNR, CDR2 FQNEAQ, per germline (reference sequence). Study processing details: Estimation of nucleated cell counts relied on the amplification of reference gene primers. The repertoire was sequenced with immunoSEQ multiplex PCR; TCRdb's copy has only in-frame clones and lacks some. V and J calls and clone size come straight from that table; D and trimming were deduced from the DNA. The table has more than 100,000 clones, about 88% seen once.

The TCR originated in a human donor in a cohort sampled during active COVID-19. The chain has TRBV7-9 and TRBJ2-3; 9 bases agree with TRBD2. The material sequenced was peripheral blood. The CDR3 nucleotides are TGTGCCAGCAGCCCCCCTAGCGGGACGATGGCAGATACGCAGTATTTT. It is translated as CASSPPSGTMADTQYF. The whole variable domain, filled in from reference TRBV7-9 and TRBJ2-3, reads DTGVSQNPRHKITKRGQNVTFRCDPISEHNRLYWYRQTLGQGPEFLTYFQNEAQLEKSRLLSDRFSAERPKGSFSTLEIQRTEQGDSAMYLCASSPPSGTMADTQYFGPGTRLTVL.